A single sample is the source of the 8 T cell receptor beta chains below, sequenced in a study of cytomegalovirus exposure and HLA in healthy donors. Produced via immunoSEQ multiplex PCR; TCRdb's table is partial and in-frame only. The sample records 90,000 to 100,000 clones, 87% being singletons. The sequenced sample was PBMCs. The origin of the receptors is a woman between 25 and 40 years old in good health and CMV-seronegative.

This clone was found once. CDR3 DNA: TGTGCCAGCAGGCGCAGGGACAGCGTTTACTTC. Amino acid sequence: CASRRRDSVYF. The chain carries TRBV28 and TRBJ2-7; TRBD1 matches 7 bases. With 6 bases clipped from V and 13 bases from J, the junction kept 9 bases outside the gene matches. The CDR3 consists of 11 residues. The germline gives CDR1 MDHEN, CDR2 SYDVKM.

This chain connects TRBV11-3 to TRBJ2-6; perhaps TRBD2 as D (5 bases). This CDR3 has 18 amino acids. Per germline, CDR1 SGHNT and CDR2 YENEEA. Trimming removed 1 base from V and 0 bases from J, with 13 bases in between. The CDR3 loop reads CASSLGGPGNSGANVLTF. CDR3 DNA sequence: TGTGCCAGCAGCTTAGGAGGGCCTGGGAACTCTGGGGCCAACGTCCTGACTTTC.

CDR3 in DNA: TGTGCCAGCAGCTTGACAGGGAGGAACACTGAAGCTTTCTTT. It translates to CASSLTGRNTEAFF. This chain joins TRBV7-9 and TRBJ1-1; 7 bases are shared with TRBD1. This CDR3 is built from 14 residues. J was trimmed by 1 base and V by 3 bases; bases with no gene match: 2. Germline CDR1 reads SEHNR; CDR2 reads FQNEAQ (reference sequence).

This chain connects TRBV7-2 to TRBJ1-3; D is unresolved. Trimming took 6 bases from V and 0 from J, leaving 6 bases between them. Per the germline V gene, CDR1 is SGHTA and CDR2 is FQGNSA. The CDR3 is 13 amino acids. CDR3 in amino acids: CASSGSSGNTIYF. In DNA form, the CDR3 reads TGTGCCAGCAGTGGTAGCTCTGGAAACACCATATATTTT. The whole variable domain, remainder taken from reference TRBV7-2 and TRBJ1-3, is GAGVSQSPSNKVTEKGKDVELRCDPISGHTALYWYRQSLGQGLEFLIYFQGNSAPDKSGLPSDRFSAERTGGSVSTLTIQRTQQEDSAVYLCASSGSSGNTIYFGEGSWLTVV.

This chain uses TRBV6-5 with TRBJ1-5, with 10 nucleotides matching TRBD1. V shed 5 bases, J shed 4 bases, and the junction held 5 bases outside the gene matches. The germline V gene encodes CDR1 MNHEY and CDR2 SVGAGI. The CDR3 covers 15 residues. The CDR3 reads CASSARQGANQPQHF. The CDR3 DNA reads as TGTGCCAGCAGTGCCCGACAGGGGGCAAATCAGCCCCAGCATTTT.

This clone was recorded only once. CDR3 sequence reads: CASSAGSYNEQFF. The CDR3, as DNA: TGTGCCAGCAGTGCGGGCTCCTACAATGAGCAGTTCTTC. The chain combines TRBV6-4 with TRBJ2-1; D remains ambiguous. The V and J ends lost 4 bases and 0 bases respectively, with 4 bases between them. The CDR3 sequence is 13 residues long. Germline V gene sequence: CDR1 MRHNA, CDR2 SNTAGT.

This chain connects TRBV29-1 to TRBJ1-3; D remains unclear. The CDR3 is made up of 13 amino acids. Germline lookup yields CDR1 SQVTM and CDR2 ANQGSEA. The V and J ends lost 7 bases and 0 bases respectively, with 10 bases between them. CDR3 sequence: CSAIQSSGNTIYF. The CDR3 DNA sequence: TGCAGCGCGATACAGAGCTCTGGAAACACCATATATTTT.

This clone came up once. The CDR3 region has the DNA TGTGCCAGCAGCTACAACCGCCATAACACCGGGGAGCTGTTTTTT. Translating it yields CASSYNRHNTGELFF. The rearrangement uses TRBV7-9 and TRBJ2-2; unclear D gene. The CDR3 consists of 15 residues. The germline CDR1 and CDR2 sequences are SEHNR and FQNEAQ (reference sequence). V shed 4 bases and J shed 2 bases, with 11 bases lying between them.